This T cell receptor (beta chain) was obtained from a study of regulatory T cells in long-lasting Graves disease. Study results and caveats: Among samples with persistent disease, TRBV28, TRBJ1-2 and TRBJ2-5 were favored.

This clonotype was seen ten or more times. Its antigen remains unidentified. The time point denotes: persistent/refractory GD, antithyroid drugs over 5 years with positive TRAb. The TCR library was prepared using RNA isolated from PBMCs. Patients were enrolled at an endocrinology department in Xi'an, China. The CDR3 covers 16 residues. The germline gives CDR1 MDHEN, CDR2 SYDVKM. V shed 6 bases and J 4 bases; nucleotides not matched to a gene: 6. The authors built TCR beta libraries using iRepertoire HTBI primers and Arm-PCR of CDR3 regions. In the original workflow: Detected in the samples were approximately 58 TRBV and more than 11 TRBJ segments. In TCRdb, the multiplex PCR reads were re-called with MiXCR into one record per CDR3 protein. TCRdb, rather than the study authors, made the V and J calls. Altogether 300,000 to 350,000 distinct CDR3 sequences are present, 15% to 20% being singletons, with the ten largest covering 29%.

Sequencing was performed on peripheral blood mononuclear cells (PBMCs), taken when the disease was refractory, from a patient treated with antithyroid drugs. This chain connects TRBV28 to TRBJ2-5, with 15 bases matching TRBD2. The TCR was taken from a female donor with Graves disease. The CDR3 nucleotides are TGTGCCAGCAGCCCCGCGGGACTAGCGGGAGGAGAGACCCAGTACTTC. It is translated as CASSPAGLAGGETQYF.